This is a list of T cell receptor beta chains from one sample in a study of blood T cell repertoires in COVID-19. Only in-frame clones appear in the TCRdb table, and some are missing; sequencing was by immunoSEQ multiplex PCR. The sample holds a few hundred thousand clones, over 75% seen once. The specimen sequenced was peripheral blood. The origin of the receptors is a human donor with COVID-19, enrolled during active disease. The donor label of this sample is uncertain. The conserved cysteine and the conserved F or W are not part of the CDR3 here.

13 TRBV27 ASHPGQVSYNEQF
12 TRBV29-1 SVQTSEGTDTQY
13 TRBV19 ASSVGQASSYEQY
14 TRBV30 AWSVLRPGDVPPLH
13 TRBV9 ASSVELRTGYGYT
13 TRBV27 ASSLVREGNQPQH
12 TRBV5-1 ASSLEGVGTEAF
13 TRBV5-4 ASSLAGQMNTEAF
14 TRBV7-3 ASSFGGEPNTGELF
14 TRBV28 ASSRGQVSGANVLT
14 TRBV4-1 ASSRHRGGVPTEAF
14 TRBV6-6 ASSKSTLVGGTEAF
13 TRBV6-1 ASSETIRLVGELF
14 TRBV28 ASSPFGGGLNEKLF
12 TRBV7-9 ASSSEVPTAGYT
11 TRBV12-3/TRBV12-4 ASGGQDNQPQH
10 TRBV12-3/TRBV12-4 ASSLGTGKAF
14 TRBV6-1 ASSEDRAGGNQPQH
14 TRBV5-1 ASSLDLGGNYNEQF
13 TRBV7-2 ASSSLGGEEYGYT
12 TRBV6-5 ASSYSRSNYGYT
14 TRBV9 ASSALAGATVDTQY
15 TRBV23-1 ASSLSHYERRRETQY